The rows below give T cell receptor beta chains drawn from one sample of a study of T cells in tuberculosis. The repertoire was sequenced with immunoSEQ multiplex PCR; TCRdb's copy has only in-frame clones and lacks some. The sample lists approximately 30,000 clones; approximately 90% were seen once. The sample was PBMCs. These receptors were taken from a donor between 10 and 35 years old with latent tuberculosis or without tuberculosis infection. Both conserved end residues are part of each CDR3. Each record gives: CDR3 protein, CDR3 DNA, J gene, D gene, CDR3 length, clone size, V gene. A D gene is named only where the DNA matches it firmly. Part of the rows lack a size; the others show once, few, many or a class for expanded clones.

CASRGTSGAGSSYNEQFF TGCGCCAGCAGGGGGACTAGCGGGGCCGGCAGCTCCTACAATGAGCAGTTCTTC TRBJ2-1 TRBD2 18 NA TRBV5-1
CASSSFQGENYEQYF TGTGCCAGCAGCTCATTCCAGGGTGAGAACTACGAGCAGTACTTC TRBJ2-7 NA 15 NA TRBV5-6
CASSFRGNYGYTF TGTGCCAGCAGTTTCCGGGGTAACTATGGCTACACCTTC TRBJ1-2 NA 13 NA TRBV27
CASRTGGTDTQYF TGTGCCAGCAGAACGGGAGGGACAGATACGCAGTATTTT TRBJ2-3 TRBD2 13 NA TRBV6-6
CASSLGSQGARTEAFF TGTGCCAGCAGCTTAGGTTCCCAGGGGGCGCGCACTGAAGCTTTCTTT TRBJ1-1 TRBD1 16 NA TRBV7-2
CASRRVYEQYF TGTGCCAGCAGGAGGGTCTACGAGCAGTACTTC TRBJ2-7 NA 11 once TRBV2
CASSYSYNEQFF TGTGCCAGCAGCTACTCCTACAATGAGCAGTTCTTC TRBJ2-1 NA 12 NA TRBV6-5
CSGAPGHLTYEQYF TGCAGCGGCGCGCCGGGACACCTAACCTACGAGCAGTACTTC TRBJ2-7 NA 14 NA TRBV29-1
CASSLGDTTNEKLFF TGTGCCAGCAGCTTAGGTGACACAACTAATGAAAAACTGTTTTTT TRBJ1-4 NA 15 NA TRBV5-8
CASSYGGADEKLFF TGTGCCAGCAGTTACGGGGGCGCGGATGAAAAACTGTTTTTT TRBJ1-4 NA 14 NA TRBV6-6
CASSPEGRPNTEAFF TGTGCCAGCAGTCCGGAAGGGAGACCGAACACTGAAGCTTTCTTT TRBJ1-1 NA 15 NA TRBV27
CASSQERTSGRAYQETQYF TGTGCCAGCAGCCAAGAGAGAACTAGCGGGAGGGCCTACCAAGAGACCCAGTACTTC TRBJ2-5 TRBD2 19 NA TRBV4-2
CASSPPDRAYGYTF TGTGCCAGCTCACCACCGGACAGAGCATATGGCTACACCTTC TRBJ1-2 NA 14 NA TRBV18
CASSLSANTGELFF TGTGCCAGCAGCTTGAGCGCGAACACCGGGGAGCTGTTTTTT TRBJ2-2 NA 14 NA TRBV5-6
CASSQREGEKLFF TGTGCCAGCAGCCAGAGGGAGGGCGAAAAACTGTTTTTT TRBJ1-4 NA 13 NA TRBV7-9
CASSLVGIGGEKLFF TGTGCCAGCAGCTTAGTGGGGATAGGCGGGGAAAAACTGTTTTTT TRBJ1-4 NA 15 NA TRBV13
CASSYARTGGGYGYTF TGTGCCAGCAGTTACGCCAGGACAGGGGGCGGCTATGGCTACACCTTC TRBJ1-2 TRBD1 16 NA TRBV6-5
CASSEVGDNSPLHF TGTGCCAGCAGTGAAGTCGGTGATAATTCACCCCTCCACTTT TRBJ1-6 NA 14 NA TRBV2
CASSFGAGGAASYYEQYF TGCGCCAGCAGCTTCGGAGCGGGGGGGGCCGCATCATATTACGAGCAGTACTTC TRBJ2-7 TRBD2 18 NA TRBV5-1
CASSHRTGDWNTEAFF TGTGCCAGCAGCCACCGGACAGGTGATTGGAACACTGAAGCTTTCTTT TRBJ1-1 TRBD1 16 NA TRBV7-2
CAWSRQLVSAGNTIYF TGTGCCTGGAGTCGACAATTGGTGTCAGCTGGAAACACCATATATTTT TRBJ1-3 NA 16 NA TRBV30
CASSFPGQDYGGYTF TGTGCCAGCAGTTTCCCGGGACAGGACTATGGGGGCTACACCTTC TRBJ1-2 TRBD1 15 NA TRBV7-2
CASTPQGLAGEIYEQYF TGTGCCAGCACACCCCAGGGGCTAGCGGGGGAAATCTACGAGCAGTACTTC TRBJ2-7 TRBD2 17 NA TRBV7-2
CASSRPSEAQPQHF TGTGCCAGCAGCCGACCGAGCGAGGCTCAGCCCCAGCATTTT TRBJ1-5 NA 14 NA TRBV7-2
CASSFLGQGASGEQYF TGTGCCAGCAGCTTCCTTGGACAGGGGGCTTCGGGGGAGCAGTACTTC TRBJ2-7 TRBD1 16 NA TRBV7-2
CASSPPGDPQETQYF TGTGCCAGCTCACCACCGGGAGACCCTCAAGAGACCCAGTACTTC TRBJ2-5 NA 15 once TRBV18
CASSSTSGGLYEQYF TGTGCCAGCAGTAGTACTAGCGGGGGGTTATACGAGCAGTACTTC TRBJ2-7 TRBD2 15 NA TRBV27
CASSLTSRVEQPQHF TGTGCCAGCAGCTTGACGTCCAGGGTGGAGCAGCCCCAGCATTTT TRBJ1-5 NA 15 few TRBV7-8
CASTEGSGSYEQYF TGTGCCAGCACCGAAGGTAGCGGGAGTTACGAGCAGTACTTC TRBJ2-7 TRBD2 14 NA TRBV25-1